The TCR beta chain under discussion was sequenced for a study of control samples from healthy donors and cancer patients. TCRdb's copy holds only in-frame clones and misses some; the assay was immunoSEQ multiplex PCR. The data contain 130,000 or so clones, 92% of them seen just once; the ten biggest clones take up approximately 2.2%. This CDR3 has 13 residues. Germline CDR1 reads LGHDT; CDR2 reads YNNKEL (reference sequence). V was pared by 1 base and J by 7 bases, with 5 bases between. This chain links TRBV3-1 (or the pseudogene TRBV3-2) with TRBJ1-6; D gene uncertain. This TCR was sampled from a woman in her forties or fifties in good health. Sample: blood. The CDR3 protein is CASSQVGNSPLHF. CDR3 nucleotides: TGTGCCAGCAGCCAAGTGGGGAATTCACCCCTCCACTTT.